This TCR beta chain emerged from a study of blood T cell repertoires in COVID-19. Some clones are missing from TCRdb's copy, which holds only in-frame ones; the method was immunoSEQ multiplex PCR. The sample records some 450,000 clones, roughly 90% being singletons. V lost 8 bases to trimming and J lost 10 bases; unmatched junction nucleotides: 11. This CDR3 is built from 14 residues. The germline CDR1 and CDR2 sequences are SGHTS and YDEGEE. The chain combines TRBV5-8 with TRBJ1-4; TRBD1 matches at 10 bases. Source material: peripheral blood. The TCR was taken from a man between 18 and 29 years old with COVID-19, enrolled during active disease. The CDR3 loop reads CASTDDRGRRKLFF. CDR3 nucleotides: TGTGCCAGTACAGACGACAGGGGGCGCAGAAAACTGTTTTTT.